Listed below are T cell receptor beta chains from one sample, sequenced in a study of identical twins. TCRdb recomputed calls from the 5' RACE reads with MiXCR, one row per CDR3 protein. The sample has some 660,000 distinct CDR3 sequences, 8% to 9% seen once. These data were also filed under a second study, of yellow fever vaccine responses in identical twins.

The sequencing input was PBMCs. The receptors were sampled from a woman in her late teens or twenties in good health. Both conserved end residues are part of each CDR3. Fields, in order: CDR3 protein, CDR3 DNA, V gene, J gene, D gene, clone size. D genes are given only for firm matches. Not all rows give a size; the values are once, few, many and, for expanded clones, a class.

CASSDSAAGVDTQYF	TGTGCCAGCAGTGACTCAGCGGCGGGCGTAGATACGCAGTATTTT	TRBV6-4	TRBJ2-3	.	.
CASSLGLGLRGTEAFF	TGTGCCAGCAGTTTAGGTTTGGGACTTCGGGGCACTGAAGCTTTCTTT	TRBV12-3/TRBV12-4	TRBJ1-1	.	.
CSAQQGGTEAFF	TGCAGTGCGCAACAGGGAGGCACTGAAGCTTTCTTT	TRBV20-1	TRBJ1-1	.	few
CATSDSGRDPPYEQYF	TGTGCCACCAGTGATTCAGGGCGGGACCCACCCTACGAGCAGTACTTC	TRBV24-1	TRBJ2-7	.	.
CASSSPSSPQETQYF	TGTGCCAGCAGCTCCCCTAGCTCCCCCCAAGAGACCCAGTACTTC	TRBV5-6	TRBJ2-5	.	.
CASSFTVVPEF	TGTGCCAGCAGTTTCACGGTTGTTCCCGAATTT	TRBV12-3/TRBV12-4	TRBJ1-3	.	.
CASSLGSADYGYTF	TGTGCCAGCAGCTTAGGCAGCGCTGACTATGGCTACACCTTC	TRBV11-2	TRBJ1-2	.	.
CASSLNRGLARTDTQYF	TGTGCCAGCAGCTTGAACCGGGGACTAGCAAGAACAGATACGCAGTATTTT	TRBV5-6	TRBJ2-3	TRBD2	many
CALWGQPLQETQYF	TGTGCCCTCTGGGGCCAGCCCCTCCAAGAGACCCAGTACTTC	TRBV7-7	TRBJ2-5	.	.
CASSSLTGASGGELFF	TGTGCCAGCAGCTCCCTGACAGGGGCTTCTGGCGGGGAGCTGTTTTTT	TRBV3-1	TRBJ2-2	TRBD1	.
CASSQDGSRTYEQYF	TGTGCCAGCAGCCAAGATGGGTCCAGAACCTACGAGCAGTACTTC	TRBV3-1	TRBJ2-7	.	many
CSATSGWDEQFF	TGCAGTGCTACTAGCGGGTGGGATGAGCAGTTCTTC	TRBV20-1	TRBJ2-1	TRBD2	few
CSGRIQETQYF	TGCAGTGGCCGGATCCAAGAGACCCAGTACTTC	TRBV20-1	TRBJ2-5	.	few
CASSYSYGQCCIGAFF	TGTGCCAGCAGTTACTCGTACGGACAATGTTGTATCGGAGCTTTCTTT	TRBV6-2/TRBV6-3	TRBJ1-1	.	few
CASSSTSTGAYNEQFF	TGTGCCAGCAGTTCGACTAGTACGGGCGCCTACAATGAGCAGTTCTTC	TRBV12-3/TRBV12-4	TRBJ2-1	.	many
CASSLPGQARKAFF	TGTGCCAGCAGCTTACCTGGACAGGCAAGGAAAGCTTTCTTT	TRBV7-2	TRBJ1-1	TRBD1	few
CASSQDSSGLSDTQYF	TGTGCCAGCAGCCAAGATAGTAGCGGTCTCTCAGATACGCAGTATTTT	TRBV3-1	TRBJ2-3	.	few
CASSVTSGVPPPYNEQFF	TGTGCCAGCAGTGTAACCTCAGGGGTCCCACCACCCTACAATGAGCAGTTCTTC	TRBV6-2/TRBV6-3	TRBJ2-1	.	.
CASSPVYEQYF	TGTGCCAGCAGCCCGGTATACGAGCAGTACTTC	TRBV5-6	TRBJ2-7	.	few
CASRQSGQGGETQYF	TGTGCCAGCAGGCAATCGGGACAGGGAGGAGAGACCCAGTACTTC	TRBV2	TRBJ2-5	TRBD1	.
CASSSAGSTYEQYF	TGTGCCAGCAGCTCCGCGGGAAGCACCTACGAGCAGTACTTC	TRBV7-9	TRBJ2-7	.	few
CASSPWEGTGRTEEQYF	TGTGCCAGCAGCCCGTGGGAAGGGACAGGGAGGACCGAGGAGCAGTACTTC	TRBV6-2/TRBV6-3	TRBJ2-7	TRBD1	many
CASSPRTSVRYEQYF	TGTGCCAGCAGCCCGCGGACTAGCGTCCGCTACGAGCAGTACTTC	TRBV3-1	TRBJ2-7	TRBD2	many
CATSRDRGVSQPQHF	TGTGCCACCAGCAGAGATAGAGGAGTAAGTCAGCCCCAGCATTTT	TRBV15	TRBJ1-5	.	few
CSATLAGGYEQFF	TGCAGTGCTACTCTAGCGGGGGGGTATGAGCAGTTCTTC	TRBV20-1	TRBJ2-1	TRBD2	few
CASSQAAGGDYNEQFF	TGCGCCAGCAGCCAAGCTGCGGGAGGGGATTACAATGAGCAGTTCTTC	TRBV4-3	TRBJ2-1	TRBD2	many
CASSKGLAASSYEQYF	TGCGCCAGCAGCAAAGGACTAGCGGCCAGCTCCTACGAGCAGTACTTC	TRBV4-1	TRBJ2-7	TRBD2	many